This entry lists 26 T cell receptor beta chains sequenced from one sample in a study of T cells in Graves' hyperthyroidism and ophthalmopathy. Amplification of TCR beta CDR3 regions used RNA as the template. HTBI primers were used for first-round RT-PCR of the TCR CDR3. Using its own MiXCR run on the multiplex PCR reads, TCRdb lists one record per CDR3 protein. Of over 450,000 distinct CDR3 sequences in the sample, 14% were seen once. Source material: blood. Every receptor here comes from a young woman with Graves' hyperthyroidism.

In this sample, this clonotype turned up many times. The J gene is TRBJ2-7, the V gene TRBV3-1, with D maybe TRBD1 (6 bases). Germline values: CDR1 LGHDT, CDR2 YNNKEL (reference sequence). The germline V and J ends were trimmed by 1 base and 2 bases, with 18 bases remaining between them. The CDR3 runs to 17 residues. The DNA for the CDR3 is TGTGCCAGCAGCCAAGTTGGGATGGGGGCACCTACCTACGAGCAGTACGTC. It yields the protein CASSQVGMGAPTYEQYV.

This chain uses TRBV6-1 with TRBJ1-5; TRBD1 aligns across 7 bases. The V and J ends lost 7 bases and 4 bases, in that order; junction bases with no gene match: 7. Germline values: CDR1 MNHNS, CDR2 SASEGT. This CDR3 spans 14 amino acids. The CDR3 nucleotides read TGTGCCAGCAAAAGAACAGGGGAAAATCAGCCCCAGCATTTT. It encodes CASKRTGENQPQHF.

Note on this clonotype: One junction end disagrees with the germline gene, perhaps due to a read error. The chain uses TRBV7-7 and TRBJ2-3, with 8 nucleotides matching TRBD2. CDR3 length equals 16 residues. Germline CDR1 SSHAT, CDR2 FNYEAQ (reference sequence). The chain's CDR3 is CASSLGSGRVTDTQYF. The CDR3 DNA reads as TGTGCTAGCAGCTTAGGGAGCGGGAGAGTCACAGATACGCAGTATTTT. The entire variable domain, with the rest obtained from reference TRBV7-7 and TRBJ2-3, is as follows: GAGVSQSPRYKVTKRGQDVTLRCDPISSHATLYWYQQALGQGPEFLTYFNYEAQPDKSGLPSDRFSAERPEGSISTLTIQRTEQRDSAMYRCASSLGSGRVTDTQYFGPGTRLTVL.

This clonotype has a count of ten or more. This chain links TRBV19 with TRBJ2-5, with a weak D call TRBD1 (6 bases). V lost 10 bases to trimming and J lost 2 bases, with 26 bases between them. The germline gives CDR1 LNHDA, CDR2 SQIVND (reference sequence). The CDR3 totals 17 residues. The CDR3 protein is CATRRNTGFGNQETQYF. CDR3 DNA sequence: TGTGCCACCCGAAGAAATACAGGGTTCGGGAATCAAGAGACCCAGTACTTC.

This clonotype was recorded a few times. A much larger clone lies a single base off, so this may be a read error. The rearrangement links TRBV6-2 or TRBV6-3 to TRBJ2-7, with D perhaps matching TRBD1 (5 bases). The CDR3 consists of 14 residues. Germline CDR1 and CDR2: MNHEY and SVGEGT. CDR3 nucleotides: TGTGTCAGCAGTAAGGGGTGGGCGTCCTACGAGCAGTACTTC. This gives the protein CVSSKGWASYEQYF.

This clonotype has just a few counts. The J gene is TRBJ2-3, the V gene TRBV4-1; possibly TRBD1 for D (5 bases). The germline V gene encodes CDR1 MGHRA and CDR2 YSYEKL. V was clipped by 0 bases and J by 1 base, with 5 bases between them. This CDR3 has 14 residues. CDR3 coding DNA: TGCGCCAGCAGCCAAGAAGGGGGCACAGATACGCAGTATTTT. Encoded protein: CASSQEGGTDTQYF.

This clonotype showed up many times. The chain couples TRBV27 to TRBJ1-3, with 7 bases matching TRBD1. J lost 2 bases, V lost 5 bases, and 0 bases had no gene match. The CDR3 contains 13 residues. Germline V lookup: CDR1 MNHEY, CDR2 SMNVEV (reference sequence). The CDR3 DNA follows: TGTGCCAGCAGTACAGGGGCTGGAAACACCATATATTTT. Residues: CASSTGAGNTIYF.

Many counts were recorded for this clonotype. This chain connects TRBV19 to TRBJ2-1; no clear D. This CDR3 is built from 12 residues. The V gene lost 1 base and the J gene lost 8 bases, with 6 bases spanning the gap. Germline V gives CDR1 LNHDA, CDR2 SQIVND (reference sequence). CDR3 bases: TGTGCCAGTAGTATAGGGGCCGATGAGCAGTTCTTC. Translating it yields CASSIGADEQFF.

There are a few counts of this clonotype. This chain links TRBV20-1 with TRBJ1-5; maybe TRBD1 (5 bases). V dropped 6 bases and J dropped 0 bases, with 15 bases sitting between them. Germline values: CDR1 DFQATT, CDR2 SNEGSKA (reference sequence). The length of the CDR3 is 15 residues. In nucleotides, the CDR3 is TGCAGTGCCCTACGGGGACTTGATAGCAATCAGCCCCAGCATTTT. This sequence encodes CSALRGLDSNQPQHF.

This clonotype was counted a few times. The chain links TRBV6-5 to TRBJ2-5; TRBD2 matches at 11 bases. Germline-derived CDR1 and CDR2 are MNHEY and SVGAGI. J was trimmed by 5 bases and V by 2 bases; bases with no gene match: 4. The CDR3 runs to 15 residues. CDR3: CASSYATSGSETQYF. CDR3 DNA: TGTGCCAGCAGTTACGCCACTAGCGGGAGTGAGACCCAGTACTTC.

This clonotype was recorded many times. The V and J genes are TRBV7-8 and TRBJ1-6; D possibly corresponds to TRBD1 (6 bases). Germline CDR1 reads SGHVS; CDR2 reads FQNEAQ. The CDR3 has 15 residues. Trimming took 6 bases from V and 7 from J, leaving 16 bases between them. CDR3 DNA sequence: TGTGCCAGCAGGCCTACTACAGGGAGGAATTCACCCCTCCACTTT. Translation: CASRPTTGRNSPLHF.

The chain links TRBV5-1 to TRBJ2-1; D may be TRBD2 (6 bases). V lost 3 bases and J lost 6, with 13 bases in between. There are 14 residues in the CDR3. From germline, CDR1 is SGHRS and CDR2 YFSETQ. Here the CDR3 reads CASSSSSVFNEQFF. In DNA form, the CDR3 reads TGCGCCAGCAGCTCGTCTAGCGTTTTCAATGAGCAGTTCTTC.

The chain combines TRBV7-3 with TRBJ2-2, with 9 bases matching TRBD2. The CDR3 is 15 residues long. Germline V CDR1 and CDR2: SGHTA, FQGTGA. Trimming cost V 5 bases and J 4 bases; bases outside gene matches: 5. This CDR3 reads CASSVRGGPTGELFF. The CDR3 DNA is TGTGCCAGCAGCGTGCGGGGGGGGCCCACCGGGGAGCTGTTTTTT.

The chain recombines TRBV10-2 with TRBJ2-2; perhaps TRBD2 as D (7 bases). Germline CDR1 WSHSY, CDR2 SAAADI. The CDR3 is made up of 16 amino acids. V shed 8 bases and J shed 5 bases, with 21 bases lying between them. Written as DNA, the CDR3 is TGCGCCAGCGAGGGGGGAAAAGCGGGAAAAACCGGGGAGCTGTTTTTT. It specifies CASEGGKAGKTGELFF.

This clonotype has at least ten counts. The chain uses TRBV14 and TRBJ2-1; possibly TRBD1 or TRBD2 for D (5 bases each). The CDR3 contains 15 residues. Germline CDR1 SGHDN, CDR2 FVKESK. Trimming stripped 6 bases from V and 2 bases from J, with 14 bases between. CDR3 sequence: CASRRDAGPYNEQFF. DNA for the CDR3: TGTGCCAGCAGGAGGGACGCTGGCCCCTACAATGAGCAGTTCTTC.

This clonotype was counted at least ten times. The genes are TRBV24-1 and TRBJ2-3; D is unclear. CDR1 is KGHDR and CDR2 is SFDVKD in the germline V gene. This CDR3 has 16 residues. V was cut by 0 bases and J by 4 bases, with 13 bases left in between. CDR3 loop: CATSDLLFGSPDTQYF. The CDR3 bases are TGTGCCACCAGTGATTTGCTCTTCGGATCCCCAGATACGCAGTATTTT.

This clonotype has more than one count but fewer than ten. The chain carries TRBV6-1 and TRBJ2-1; either TRBD1 or TRBD2 may fit D (5 bases each). This CDR3 comprises 17 residues. The ends were cut back, 6 bases at V and 6 bases at J, with 24 bases in the middle. Germline assignment: CDR1 MNHNS and CDR2 SASEGT. The CDR3 nucleotides are TGTGCCAGCAGGTCCAGGGATGGGATTCTGGGGAGCAATGAGCAGTTCTTC. It encodes CASRSRDGILGSNEQFF.

The J gene is TRBJ1-5, the V gene TRBV7-8, with D possibly TRBD1 on 6 matching bases. The V gene's germline CDR1 is SGHVS and CDR2 FQNEAQ. The V end was cut by 4 bases, the J end by 5 bases, with 12 bases between. The CDR3 contains 14 residues. DNA of the CDR3: TGTGCCAGCAGCTCCCAGGGGTCGCATCAGCCCCAGCATTTT. Its protein is CASSSQGSHQPQHF.

Regarding this clonotype: One junction end disagrees with the germline gene, perhaps due to a read error. The chain links TRBV10-1 to TRBJ1-4; possible D gene TRBD1, 5 bases. Germline V lookup: CDR1 WNHNN, CDR2 SYGVQD (reference sequence). The CDR3 contains 13 residues. For the CDR3, the DNA is TGCGCCAGCAGTGCGGGGGAAATTGAAAAACTGATTTTT. Residues: CASSAGEIEKLIF.

In this sample, this clonotype turned up a few times. The chain has TRBV3-1 and TRBJ2-7, with 8 bases aligning to TRBD1. Germline V lookup: CDR1 LGHDT, CDR2 YNNKEL (reference sequence). V shed 3 bases, J shed 2 bases, and the junction held 3 bases outside the gene matches. CDR3 length: 14 amino acids. Written as DNA, the CDR3 is TGTGCCAGCAGCCAGACAGGGGATACCTACGAGCAGTACTTC. The encoded protein is CASSQTGDTYEQYF.

To note about this clonotype: Just one base apart from a much larger clone, this may be a read error. The rearrangement uses TRBV10-3 and TRBJ1-6; D might be TRBD1 (5 bases). The CDR3 spans 12 residues. V lost 6 bases and J lost 10, with 10 bases in between. Per the germline V gene, CDR1 is ENHRY and CDR2 is SYGVKD. CDR3 nucleotides: TGTGCCATCAGCGGACAAGGCTCACCCCTCCACTTT. Translated: CAISGQGSPLHF.

The CDR3 sequence: CSVEGEFDYGYTF. In DNA, the CDR3 is TGCAGCGTTGAAGGGGAGTTTGACTATGGCTACACCTTC. The rearrangement uses TRBV29-1 and TRBJ1-2; the D is unclear. Germline V gene data show CDR1 as SQVTM and CDR2 as ANQGSEA. This CDR3 contains 13 residues. V lost 1 base and J 3 bases, leaving 9 bases between the germline ends.

The chain carries TRBV6-9 and TRBJ2-5; the D gene is possibly TRBD1 (6 bases). The CDR3 has 16 amino acids. CDR1 and CDR2 from the germline V gene are MNHGY and SVAAGI. V was clipped by 3 bases and J by 5 bases, with 19 bases between them. The CDR3 spells CASSYGYQNREETQYF. The DNA for the CDR3 is TGTGCCAGCAGTTACGGTTATCAGAACAGGGAGGAGACCCAGTACTTC.

The chain links TRBV24-1 to TRBJ1-2, with D possibly being TRBD1 (5 bases). V was trimmed by 7 bases and J by 8 bases, leaving 13 bases between them. The CDR3 has 12 amino acids. Germline CDR1 is KGHDR and CDR2 is SFDVKD. As DNA, the CDR3 is TGTGCCACCAGGAGAGAACAGGTAGGCTACACCTTC. This translates into CATRREQVGYTF.

This clonotype was counted ten times or more. The chain combines TRBV6-5 with TRBJ2-7; TRBD2 might be the D (5 bases). Deletions cut 4 bases from V and 4 bases from J, with 11 bases between. Germline values: CDR1 MNHEY, CDR2 SVGAGI. This CDR3 region has 13 residues. In DNA, the CDR3 is TGTGCCAGCAGTTCGGGGAGAAGTTACGAGCAGTACGTC. It is translated as CASSSGRSYEQYV.

This chain connects TRBV20-1 to TRBJ2-5, with a tentative D call TRBD2 (5 bases). CDR3 length equals 13 residues. The V and J ends lost 2 bases and 13 bases respectively, with 20 bases between them. Germline V gene sequence: CDR1 DFQATT, CDR2 SNEGSKA (reference sequence). The CDR3 sequence is CSARISSAGMAYF. The CDR3 DNA is TGCAGTGCTAGAATCTCGTCGGCGGGTATGGCGTACTTC.